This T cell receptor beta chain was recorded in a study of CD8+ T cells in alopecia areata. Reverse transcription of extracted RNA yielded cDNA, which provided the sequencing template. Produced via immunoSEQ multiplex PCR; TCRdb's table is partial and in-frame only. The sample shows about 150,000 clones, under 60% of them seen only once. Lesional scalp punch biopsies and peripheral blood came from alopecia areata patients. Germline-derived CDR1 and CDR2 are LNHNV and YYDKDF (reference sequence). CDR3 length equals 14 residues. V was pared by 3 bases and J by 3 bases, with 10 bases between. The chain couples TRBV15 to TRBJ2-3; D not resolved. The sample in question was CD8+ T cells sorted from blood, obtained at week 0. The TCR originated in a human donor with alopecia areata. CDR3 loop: CATSSPSGTDTQYF. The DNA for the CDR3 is TGTGCCACCAGCAGCCCCTCCGGGACAGATACGCAGTATTTT.